The T cell receptor beta chain described here comes from a study of control samples from healthy donors and cancer patients. TCRdb keeps only in-frame clones here, not all; method: immunoSEQ multiplex PCR. This table holds around 130,000 clones, roughly 90% found once. The V gene lost 4 bases and the J gene lost 4 bases, with 9 bases spanning the gap. Germline values: CDR1 SGHRS, CDR2 YFSETQ. The CDR3 totals 12 residues. This clonotype was sampled from a man aged 18-30 years in good health. The sequencing sample was made of blood. The V and J genes are TRBV5-1 and TRBJ2-7; D remains unclear. CDR3 in amino acids: CASSPDRYEQYF. The CDR3 DNA reads as TGCGCCAGCAGCCCGGATAGGTACGAGCAGTACTTC.